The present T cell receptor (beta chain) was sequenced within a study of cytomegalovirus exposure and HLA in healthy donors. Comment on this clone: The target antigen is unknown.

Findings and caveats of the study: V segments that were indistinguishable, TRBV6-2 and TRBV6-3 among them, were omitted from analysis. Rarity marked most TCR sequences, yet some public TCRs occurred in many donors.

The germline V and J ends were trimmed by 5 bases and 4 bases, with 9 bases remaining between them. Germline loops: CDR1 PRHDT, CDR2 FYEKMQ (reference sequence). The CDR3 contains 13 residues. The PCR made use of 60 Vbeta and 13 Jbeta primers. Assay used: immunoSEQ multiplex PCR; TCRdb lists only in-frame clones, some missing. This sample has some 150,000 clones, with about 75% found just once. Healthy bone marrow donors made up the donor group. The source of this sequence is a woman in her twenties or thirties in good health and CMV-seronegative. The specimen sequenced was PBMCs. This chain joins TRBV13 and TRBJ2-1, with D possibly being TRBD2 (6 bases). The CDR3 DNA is TGTGCCAGCAGCGCGGGACGTTACAATGAGCAGTTCTTC. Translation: CASSAGRYNEQFF.